The 8 T cell receptor beta chains listed next were all sequenced from one sample in a study of T cells in Graves' hyperthyroidism and ophthalmopathy. Researchers amplified the TCR beta CDR3 regions from RNA transcripts. HTBI primers drove first-round RT-PCR of the TCR CDR3. TCRdb reanalysed the multiplex PCR reads using MiXCR and keeps one entry per CDR3 protein. The table lists around 600,000 distinct CDR3 sequences, just under 45% of them singletons, with under 8% in the top ten. The specimen was peripheral blood or thyroid tissue (not recorded which). The receptors here all came from an adult man with Graves' disease, either hyperthyroidism or ophthalmopathy (not recorded which).

About this clonotype itself: A much larger clone is a single base away; this may be a read error. This chain links TRBV10-3 with TRBJ1-6; 7 bases fit TRBD1. Losses at the gene ends were 7 bases for V and 7 bases for J; bases not matched to a gene: 4. The CDR3 runs 13 residues. Germline-derived CDR1 and CDR2 are ENHRY and SYGVKD. CDR3 region: CAINDRDNSPLHF. The CDR3 nucleotides are TGTGCCATCAATGACAGGGACAATTCACCCCTCCACTTT.

The rearrangement links TRBV29-1 to TRBJ2-7; TRBD1 is a possible D gene (6 bases). Germline CDR1 reads SQVTM; CDR2 reads ANQGSEA. This CDR3 contains 12 residues. V lost 5 bases and J 5 bases, leaving 13 bases between the germline ends. CDR3 DNA sequence: TGCAGCGTTACTGAACAGGGCGACGAGCAGTACTTC. Protein sequence: CSVTEQGDEQYF.

A remark on this clonotype: One junction end disagrees with the germline gene, perhaps due to a read error. CDR3 region: CASSYQSLAVVEELFF. The DNA of the CDR3 is TGTGCCAGCAGCTACCAATCTCTTGCCGTGGTTGAAGAACTGTTTTTT. This chain uses TRBV7-8 with TRBJ1-4; no reliable D call. Germline-derived CDR1 and CDR2 are SGHVS and FQNEAQ. CDR3 length: 16 residues.

Ten or more counts support this clonotype. This sequence joins TRBV7-8 and TRBJ1-1; D call uncertain. Trimming left V 0 bases short and J 3 bases short, with 8 bases between. Looked up from germline, CDR1 is SGHVS and CDR2 is FQNEAQ. The length of the CDR3 is 14 residues. In DNA, the CDR3 is TGTGCCAGCAGCTTAGCTGAGGTCGACACTGAAGCTTTCTTT. This sequence encodes CASSLAEVDTEAFF.

About this clonotype itself: The junction departs from germline at one end; a sequencing error may be responsible. This chain links TRBV20-1 with TRBJ2-7, with TRBD1 as a possible D gene (6 bases). Looked up from germline, CDR1 is DFQATT and CDR2 is SNEGSKA (reference sequence). CDR3 length: 12 residues. In DNA form, the CDR3 reads TGCAGTGTTAGACCAGGGGCCAACGAGCAGTACTTC. It yields the protein CSVRPGANEQYF.

In regard to this clonotype: An end of the junction differs from the germline gene, which may be a read error. The J gene is TRBJ2-7, the V gene TRBV2; no clear D gene. This CDR3 spans 11 amino acids. The germline CDR1 and CDR2 sequences are SNHLY and FYNNEI. The CDR3 spells CTSSDNYEQYF. CDR3 nucleotides: TGTACCAGCAGTGATAACTACGAGCAGTACTTC.

The table lists this clonotype with many counts. This chain uses TRBV19 with TRBJ1-2; 8 positions match TRBD1. The CDR3 length is 13 residues. The germline CDR1 and CDR2 sequences are LNHDA and SQIVND (reference sequence). With 5 bases clipped from V and 12 bases from J, the junction kept 11 bases outside the gene matches. CDR3: CASSGAGGAGDTF. The CDR3 DNA is TGTGCCAGTAGTGGTGCAGGGGGCGCGGGGGACACCTTC.

CDR3 sequence reads: CASSLQGAQPQHF. The CDR3 DNA reads as TGTGCCAGCAGTTTACAGGGGGCTCAGCCCCAGCATTTT. The chain uses TRBV9 and TRBJ1-5, with TRBD1 matching over 9 bases. Unmatched junction bases numbered 3, after V lost 5 bases and J lost 6 bases. The CDR3 is 13 amino acids. The germline V gene encodes CDR1 SGDLS and CDR2 YYNGEE. The full variable domain, with the rest looked up from reference TRBV9 and TRBJ1-5, is DSGVTQTPKHLITATGQRVTLRCSPRSGDLSVYWYQQSLDQGLQFLIQYYNGEERAKGNILERFSAQQFPDLHSELNLSSLELGDSALYFCASSLQGAQPQHFGDGTRLSIL.